This T cell receptor (beta chain) was found in a study of technical replicates of blood from a few donors (dated by TCRdb to 2015 to 2018). Remarks on this clone: Its antigen remains unidentified. Base qualities are not provided; no much larger clone lies one nucleotide away.

Library preparation employed the immunoSEQ multiplex PCR assay. TCRdb mirrors the immuneACCESS table, restricted to in-frame sequences. Some clones are absent from its copies; in checked studies, under half trace to an unresolved V gene, and the reason for the others is unknown. The sample records some 80,000 clones, around 97% of which are singletons. The ten largest clones represent under 0.3% of the sample. This receptor was obtained from a human donor in good health. Sequencing was performed on T cells isolated from PBMCs.

The bases are TGCGCCAGCAGCCAAGCGAGGGGGAACACAGATACGCAGTATTTT. Translated, it reads CASSQARGNTDTQYF. The chain links TRBV5-1 with TRBJ2-3; TRBD1 could be the D gene, as 6 bases match. The junction shows trimming of 4 bases on V and 2 bases on J, plus 14 bases between the germline ends. Including the terminal cysteine and phenylalanine, the CDR3 comprises 15 residues. Only the CDR3 region is kept as DNA, spanning 45 bases read in frame from base 1. Sequences SGHRS (CDR1) and YFSETQ (CDR2) are obtained from the germline V gene.